This T cell receptor beta chain was documented in a study of OX40 agonist ivuxolimab in advanced cancers. In terms of the full investigation: The costimulatory receptor OX40 (CD134) was targeted by ivuxolimab, a fully human IgG2 agonistic monoclonal antibody. The paper reports the monotherapy dose-escalation portion (N of about 47 patients) of the phase I ivuxolimab trial. Peripheral TCRbeta sequencing was intended to test whether TCR sequence diversity was altered and clonal T-cell expansion was caused by ivuxolimab. Of the approximately 53 patients in dose escalation, about 20 had hepatocellular carcinoma, some 15 had melanoma, 9 had renal cell carcinoma and 9 had head and neck cancer. Intravenous ivuxolimab was administered to patients every 2 weeks at six dose levels: 0.01, 0.1, 0.3, 1.5, 3 and 10 mg/kg. The dose-escalation cohort was about 86% male with a mean age of about 54 years, ranging from roughly 23 to 90. Patients were allowed to have had prior anti-PD-1, anti-PD-L1 or anti-CTLA-4 therapy, and around two fifths of the dose-escalation patients had been treated with checkpoint inhibitors. Three dose-escalation patients achieved partial responses, one with hepatocellular carcinoma and two with cutaneous melanoma.

The investigation overall reported the following: After ivuxolimab, CD8+ T cells had more expanded clones than CD4+ T cells on average. In partial responders in the 0.1-3.0 mg/kg groups, normalized peripheral clonal expansion was found to be among the lowest, especially among CD8+ T cells. At doses from 0.1 to 3.0 mg/kg, clonal expansion was seen in both CD4+ and CD8+ blood T cells between baseline and week 6. Antigen specificity was not determined for the clonally expanded peripheral T cells. Low levels of normalized T-cell clonal expansion were also seen in some nonresponding patients.

This clone occurred once. Its antigen specificity is not known. There are no base qualities to consult, and no much larger clone falls within one base. The CDR3 runs 17 residues from the cysteine to the phenylalanine. Only the CDR3 region is kept as DNA, spanning 51 bases read in frame from base 1. In the germline V gene, CDR1 corresponds to SGDLS and CDR2 to YYNGEE. V has 3 bases trimmed and J has 0 bases trimmed; junction bases matching no gene number 5. To sequence the TCRbeta CDR3 region, genomic DNA was isolated from the sorted cells. TCRbeta CDR3 regions were sequenced using the immunoSEQ Assay. The immuneACCESS repertoire file appears here via TCRdb, limited to in-frame rearrangements. These files lack a portion of the clones; in checked studies, under half of the deficit traces to unresolved V genes, and the cause of the others is not known. A total of some 100,000 clones appear in this sample, approximately 80% of them only once. Around 1.1% of the sample rests with the top ten.

Patients with autoimmune disease history or receiving systemic immunosuppression were excluded from the trial. Peripheral blood for TCR sequencing was collected from all dose cohorts at baseline, on cycle 4 day 1, and on cycle 7 day 1. Samples were obtained from an open-label, multicenter, first-in-human phase I dose-escalation trial of ivuxolimab. Adults with locally advanced or metastatic melanoma, renal cell carcinoma, hepatocellular carcinoma or head and neck squamous cell carcinoma were enrolled in the trial. Before TCR sequencing, CD4+ and CD8+ T cells were separately sorted from peripheral blood.

The sequencing here drew on CD4+ or CD8+ T cells sorted from blood, taken in a trial of the OX40 agonist ivuxolimab. This TCR derives from an adult with an advanced solid tumor such as melanoma, head and neck, liver or kidney cancer. The chain was built from TRBV9 and TRBJ1-4; the junction holds 10 bases that match TRBD1. CDR3 sequence: CASSALTGGATNEKLFF. The sequenced DNA: TGTGCCAGCAGCGCCTTGACAGGGGGCGCAACTAATGAAAAACTGTTTTTT. The full variable domain, completed from the reference TRBV9 and TRBJ1-4 proteins outside the CDR3, reads DSGVTQTPKHLITATGQRVTLRCSPRSGDLSVYWYQQSLDQGLQFLIQYYNGEERAKGNILERFSAQQFPDLHSELNLSSLELGDSALYFCASSALTGGATNEKLFFGSGTQLSVL.